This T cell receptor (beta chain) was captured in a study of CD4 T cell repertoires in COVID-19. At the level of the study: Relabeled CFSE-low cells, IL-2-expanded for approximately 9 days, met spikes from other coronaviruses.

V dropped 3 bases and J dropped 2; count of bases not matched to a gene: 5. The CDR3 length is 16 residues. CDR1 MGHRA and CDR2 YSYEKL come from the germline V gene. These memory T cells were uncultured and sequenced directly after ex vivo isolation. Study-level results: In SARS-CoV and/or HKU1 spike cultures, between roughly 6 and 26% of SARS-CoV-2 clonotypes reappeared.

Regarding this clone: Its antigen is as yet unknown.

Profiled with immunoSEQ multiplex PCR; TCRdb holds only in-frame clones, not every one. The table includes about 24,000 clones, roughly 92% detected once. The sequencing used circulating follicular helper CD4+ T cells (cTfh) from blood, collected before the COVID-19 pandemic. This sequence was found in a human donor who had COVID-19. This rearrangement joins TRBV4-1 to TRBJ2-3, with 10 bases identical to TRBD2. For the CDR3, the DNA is TGCGCCAGCAGCCATCTACTAGCGGGATTCACAGATACGCAGTATTTT. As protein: CASSHLLAGFTDTQYF.